This TCR beta chain was identified during a study of technical replicates of blood from a few donors (TCRdb year 2017). The library came from the immunoSEQ multiplex PCR assay. Here the immuneACCESS table is served through TCRdb, limited to in-frame sequences with V and J called. Missing clones are a known gap in these copies; in checked studies unresolved V genes cover under half, and the rest lacks a known reason. This sample comprises over 75,000 clones, almost 96% of them detected only once. Approximately 0.22% of the sample rests with the top ten. Points on this clone: The target of this receptor is not known. It has no much larger one-base neighbor in the sample; base qualities were not kept.

The cysteine opens and the phenylalanine closes a CDR3 of 18 amino acids. Of all the DNA, just the CDR3 is kept, 54 bases in frame from base 1. Clipping removes 7 bases from V and 5 bases from J, with 18 as the unmatched junction base count. Looking up the germline V gene (reference sequence) yields CDR1 LNHDA and CDR2 SQIVND. The sequence joins TRBV19 to TRBJ2-2; TRBD2 lines up with 8 middle nucleotides. The sample taken for sequencing was T cells isolated from PBMCs. The clonotype was recovered from a human donor in good health. This receptor carries the CDR3 CASTWTQIIVAGTGELFF. Read as DNA, the sequence is TGTGCCAGTACCTGGACACAGATAATAGTAGCGGGAACCGGGGAGCTGTTTTTT. With the rest looked up from the reference TRBV19 and TRBJ2-2 genes rather than sequenced, the full variable domain is DGGITQSPKYLFRKEGQNVTLSCEQNLNHDAMYWYRQDPGQGLRLIYYSQIVNDFQKGDIAEGYSVSREKKESFPLTVTSAQKNPTAFYLCASTWTQIIVAGTGELFFGEGSRLTVL.